This TCR beta chain was sequenced in a study of shared clonotypes between healthy human individuals. Study context: Participating donors consisted of two women and a few men aged 18 to 49. Three CD4 naive, three CD4 memory, two CD8 naive and one CD8 memory plate were used per donor.

General observations from the study: Of the naive CD4 clonotypes, approximately 5% were shared across a few donors.

The germline CDR1 and CDR2 sequences are SNHLY and FYNNEI. With 6 bases removed from V and 5 bases from J, the gap between germline ends came to 16 bases. The CDR3 consists of 14 residues. This clone showed up many times. Its specificity is unknown. The method was immunoSEQ multiplex PCR; TCRdb's version includes in-frame clones alone and lacks a portion of them. Among approximately 980,000 clones, 76% were seen once, and the ten largest hold about 1.5%. The J gene is TRBJ1-1, the V gene TRBV2, with a tentative D call TRBD1 (5 bases). The sequence came from a man younger than 35 in good health. The sequencing input was memory CD4+ T cells sorted from blood. Subset noted: CD45RA-negative fraction. The CDR3 sequence: CASRYAGQRTEAFF. CDR3 bases: TGTGCCAGCAGGTATGCCGGACAACGAACTGAAGCTTTCTTT.